Given below is one T cell receptor beta chain in context. Hyperthyroidism in the patients, aged 18 to 65, was newly diagnosed and under 2 months in duration. Template material for amplifying TCR beta CDR3 regions consisted of RNA transcripts. First-round RT-PCR targeting the TCR CDR3 was performed with the HTBI primer set. MiXCR, run by TCRdb on the multiplex PCR reads, gives a single entry per CDR3 protein. The table lists some 370,000 distinct CDR3 sequences, about 18% of them singletons, with 30% to 35% in the top ten. The data were taken from a study of T cells in Graves' hyperthyroidism and ophthalmopathy. The CDR3 loop spans 17 amino acids. V was pared by 0 bases and J by 4 bases, with 11 bases of the junction left unmatched. Germline lookup yields CDR1 MNHEY and CDR2 SMNVEV (reference sequence).

Sequencing was done on a sample of blood. V gene TRBV27 combines with J gene TRBJ2-7; 8 nucleotides align to TRBD1. The TCR was taken from a young woman with Graves' hyperthyroidism that later progressed to Graves' ophthalmopathy. The CDR3 sequence is CASSLSIGQGFEYEQYF. The CDR3 DNA follows: TGTGCCAGCAGTTTATCTATAGGACAGGGATTCGAATACGAGCAGTACTTC.